In its sample, the clone carrying this T cell receptor beta chain was seen many times. Each CDR3 protein is one row after TCRdb ran MiXCR on the RT-PCR reads. The data contain approximately 160,000 distinct CDR3 sequences, over 8.5% of them seen just once; the ten biggest clones take up 35% to 40%. The data belong to a study of response to subunit inactivated influenza vaccine. CDR3 length: 14 residues. V was cut by 2 bases and J by 3 bases, with 11 bases left in between. Germline CDR1 reads SGHVS; CDR2 reads FQNEAQ. The receptor was isolated from a man in his fifties or sixties who received an inactivated influenza vaccine. This sequence joins TRBV7-8 and TRBJ2-7; tentative D call: TRBD1 (5 bases). Here the sequenced sample was CD8+ T cells sorted from PBMCs, taken 23 months after vaccination. The DNA for the CDR3 is TGTGCCAGCAGCTTACAGGGCTACTTCTACGAGCAGTACTTC. It is translated as CASSLQGYFYEQYF.